These T cell receptor beta chains were read from a single sample in a study of a mutant IDH1 vaccine in newly diagnosed glioma. The repertoire was sequenced with immunoSEQ multiplex PCR; TCRdb's copy has only in-frame clones and lacks some. Of approximately 66,000 clones listed, over 70% are singletons. No antigen is known for these receptors. Sequencing used PBMCs, obtained from a glioma patient whose treatment included an IDH1 peptide vaccine. These receptor sequences come from a man younger than 30 with glioma. Each CDR3 is given with its conserved first and last residue. Each record gives: clone size, V gene, D gene, J gene, CDR3 DNA, CDR3 protein. The D gene is left open where the match is weak. Clone size, where shown, is once, few, many, or a class for clones that have expanded.

-	TRBV18	-	TRBJ1-1	TGTGCCAGCTCACCATCACGTAACATGAACACTGAAGCTTTCTTT	CASSPSRNMNTEAFF
-	TRBV25-1	TRBD1	TRBJ2-5	TGTGCCAGCAAAGTTTGGCAGGGGGACCGAGAGACCCAGTACTTC	CASKVWQGDRETQYF
-	TRBV10-3	-	TRBJ1-1	TGTGCCATCAGTGAGTCGGAAAACATGAACACTGAAGCTTTCTTT	CAISESENMNTEAFF
-	TRBV6-5	TRBD1	TRBJ1-1	TGTGCCACTTCTAACAGGGGGAACATGAACACTGAAGCTTTCTTT	CATSNRGNMNTEAFF
-	TRBV5-4	TRBD2	TRBJ2-1	TGTGCCAGCAGCTTGGGCGGGGGGTCCAATGAGCAGTTCTTC	CASSLGGGSNEQFF
-	TRBV9	-	TRBJ1-2	TGTGCCAGCAGCGTAGAGGATAACTATGGCTACACCTTC	CASSVEDNYGYTF
-	TRBV29-1	-	TRBJ2-5	TGCAGCGTTGAAGATTTGGGAGTTCCAGGGACCCAGTACTTC	CSVEDLGVPGTQYF
-	TRBV4-2	-	TRBJ1-2	TGTGCCAGCAGCTTAACAGGCGCTTCTGGAGCTAACTATGGCTACACCTTC	CASSLTGASGANYGYTF
-	TRBV16	-	TRBJ2-6	TGTGCCAGCAGCCAACAAGGTGGGGCCAACGTCCTGACTTTC	CASSQQGGANVLTF
-	TRBV18	-	TRBJ1-1	TGTGCCAGCTCACAGGGGTTGGAGACTGAAGCTTTCTTT	CASSQGLETEAFF
-	TRBV5-1	-	TRBJ1-5	TGCGCCAGCAGCCCATCCGACACTCCGAGACACCCTAGTCAGCCCCAGCATTTT	CASSPSDTPRHPSQPQHF
-	TRBV19	-	TRBJ2-7	TGTGCCAGTAGTATCCGTACAGGGAATGCCTACGAGCAGTACTTC	CASSIRTGNAYEQYF
-	TRBV28	TRBD2	TRBJ2-3	TGTGCCAGCAGTTTAAGAGGCGGGAGGGCCATCTCAGATACGCAGTATTTT	CASSLRGGRAISDTQYF
-	TRBV4-3	-	TRBJ2-2	TGCGCCAGCAGCCAAGAGTGGGGCAGGGGAACCGGGGAGCTGTTTTTT	CASSQEWGRGTGELFF
once	TRBV7-2	-	TRBJ2-5	TGTGCCAGCAGCTCTCAGGGTCGGGAGACCCAGTACTTC	CASSSQGRETQYF
-	TRBV5-1	TRBD2	TRBJ2-2	TGCGCCAGCAGAACAGCGGGAGGGTATAACACCGGGGAGCTGTTTTTT	CASRTAGGYNTGELFF
-	TRBV6-5	TRBD1	TRBJ2-7	TGTGCCAGCAGTTATTCTTTCGGACAGGGGGCGACAAAGCAGTACTTC	CASSYSFGQGATKQYF
-	TRBV5-8	-	TRBJ2-2	TGTGCCAGCAGCTTGCTCATTCTAGCAACCGGGGAGCTGTTTTTT	CASSLLILATGELFF
-	TRBV5-1	-	TRBJ2-7	TGCGCCAGCAGCTTGTCAGGGTACGAGCAGTACTTC	CASSLSGYEQYF
-	TRBV2	TRBD2	TRBJ2-2	TGTGCCAGCAGTCCACTAGCGGGGTACACCGGGGAGCTGTTTTTT	CASSPLAGYTGELFF
-	TRBV30	-	TRBJ2-3	TGTGCCTGGAGTAAGGGGTTTAGTACGCAGTATTTT	CAWSKGFSTQYF
-	TRBV6-5	-	TRBJ2-1	TGTGCCAGCAGTTACTCTGGCGGGACCCAATACAATGAGCAGTTCTTC	CASSYSGGTQYNEQFF
-	TRBV30	TRBD2	TRBJ2-3	TGTGCCTGGAGGGCTAGGTTGGCTAGCGGGAGAACAGATACGCAGTATTTT	CAWRARLASGRTDTQYF
-	TRBV6-1	-	TRBJ1-1	TGTGCCAGCAGTGAAGCCCCGACAGGACCCGAAGCTTTCTTT	CASSEAPTGPEAFF
-	TRBV29-1	-	TRBJ2-1	TGCAGCGTTGGGATCAGGAATGAGCAGTTCTTC	CSVGIRNEQFF
-	TRBV6-5	TRBD1	TRBJ1-2	TGTGCCAGCAGTACGGACAGGGGCGGCTATGGCTACACCTTC	CASSTDRGGYGYTF
few	TRBV6-6	-	TRBJ1-1	-	CASSSSSNTEAFF
-	TRBV30	-	TRBJ2-6	TGTGCCGGAGAGTCTGTCTCTGGGGCCAACGTCCTGACTTTC	CAGESVSGANVLTF
-	TRBV2	TRBD1	TRBJ1-5	TGTGCCAGCAGTGGGACAGGGATTAGCAATCAGCCCCAGCATTTT	CASSGTGISNQPQHF
few	TRBV4-3	-	TRBJ1-5	TGCGCCAGCAGCCAAGATCCGCTTCGGCCCCAGCATTTT	CASSQDPLRPQHF
-	TRBV7-9	-	TRBJ1-4	TGTGCCAGCAGCTTAGGTGGGGGCGCCTATGAAAAACTGTTTTTT	CASSLGGGAYEKLFF
-	TRBV5-1	-	TRBJ1-1	TGCGCCAGTAGCCTTCTCACGTCCACTGAAGCTTTCTTT	CASSLLTSTEAFF
-	TRBV4-1	TRBD1	TRBJ1-5	TGCGCCAGCAGCCGAGTACAGGGGGGCGGCAATCAGCCCCAGCATTTT	CASSRVQGGGNQPQHF
-	TRBV10-3	-	TRBJ1-5	TGTGCCATCAGTGGTCAGGAGTTCAATCAGCCCCAGCATTTT	CAISGQEFNQPQHF
-	TRBV5-6	-	TRBJ2-2	TGTGCCAGCAGCGTCACAAGGACCGGGGAGCTGTTTTTT	CASSVTRTGELFF
-	TRBV5-1	-	TRBJ2-2	TGCGCCAGCAGTTTTGGCGGGGAGCTGTTTTTT	CASSFGGELFF
-	TRBV5-6	TRBD1	TRBJ2-7	TGTGCCAGCAGCCGAGCCGGGACAGCATCGGGGGAGCAGTACTTC	CASSRAGTASGEQYF
-	TRBV28	-	TRBJ1-2	TGTGCCAGCAGTTTGACCCTCCCCGTGACTGGCTACACCTTC	CASSLTLPVTGYTF
-	TRBV5-1	-	TRBJ2-7	TGCGCCAGCAGCTTGGCTCTTGGCACCTACGAGCAGTACTTC	CASSLALGTYEQYF
-	TRBV28	-	TRBJ2-5	TGTGCCAGCAGTTTAGGGGGGCGGGGAGAGACCCAGTACTTC	CASSLGGRGETQYF
-	TRBV29-1	-	TRBJ1-2	TGCAGCTCCTTAGCAACAGGGTCGGGCTATGGCTACACCTTC	CSSLATGSGYGYTF
-	TRBV7-2	TRBD1	TRBJ1-1	TGTGCCAGCAGCTTAACCGGGACAGCAAACACTGAAGCTTTCTTT	CASSLTGTANTEAFF
-	TRBV7-3	-	TRBJ1-1	TGTGCCAGCAGCTTAACGGGCCAGAACACTGAAGCTTTCTTT	CASSLTGQNTEAFF
-	TRBV6-5	TRBD1	TRBJ2-5	TGTGCCAGCTTCGGACAGGGAAAAGAGACCCAGTACTTC	CASFGQGKETQYF
-	TRBV29-1	TRBD1	TRBJ1-1	TGCAGCGTTTCCAGGGGGCGAATAACTGAAGCTTTCTTT	CSVSRGRITEAFF
-	TRBV4-3	-	TRBJ2-7	TGCGCCAGCAGCCAAGAGCCGGAGTTCGAGCAGTACTTC	CASSQEPEFEQYF